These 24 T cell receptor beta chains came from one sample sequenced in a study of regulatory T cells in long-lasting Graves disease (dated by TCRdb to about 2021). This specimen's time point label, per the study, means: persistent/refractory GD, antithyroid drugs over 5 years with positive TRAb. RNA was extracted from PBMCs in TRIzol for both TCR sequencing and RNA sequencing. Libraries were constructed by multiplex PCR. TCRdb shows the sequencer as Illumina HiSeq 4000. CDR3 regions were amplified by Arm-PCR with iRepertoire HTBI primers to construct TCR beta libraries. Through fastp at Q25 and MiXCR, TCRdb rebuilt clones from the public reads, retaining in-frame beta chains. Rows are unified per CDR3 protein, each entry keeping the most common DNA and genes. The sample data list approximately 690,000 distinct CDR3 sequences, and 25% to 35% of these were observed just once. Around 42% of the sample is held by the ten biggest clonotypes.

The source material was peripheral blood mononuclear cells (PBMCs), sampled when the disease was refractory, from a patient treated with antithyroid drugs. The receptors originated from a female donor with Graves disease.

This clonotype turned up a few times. The CDR3 sequence is CASSQADSPRGYTF. The CDR3 region has the DNA TGTGCCAGCAGCCAAGCCGACAGCCCCAGGGGCTACACCTTC. The genes are TRBV3-1 and TRBJ1-2; the D gene is possibly TRBD1 (5 bases). The V and J ends lost 1 base and 8 bases respectively, with 14 bases between them. Germline loops: CDR1 LGHDT, CDR2 YNNKEL (reference sequence). The CDR3 contains 14 residues.

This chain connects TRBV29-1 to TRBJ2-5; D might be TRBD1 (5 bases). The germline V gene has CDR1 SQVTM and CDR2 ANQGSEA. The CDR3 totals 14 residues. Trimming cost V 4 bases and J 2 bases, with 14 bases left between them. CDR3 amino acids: CSVVQINRQETQYF. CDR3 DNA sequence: TGCAGCGTTGTTCAGATAAACAGGCAAGAGACCCAGTACTTC.

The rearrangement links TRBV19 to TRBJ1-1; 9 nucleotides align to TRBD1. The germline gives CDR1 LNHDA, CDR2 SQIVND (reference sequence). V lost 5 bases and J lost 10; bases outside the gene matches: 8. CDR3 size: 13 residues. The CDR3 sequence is CASSSTGTGRAFF. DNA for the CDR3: TGTGCCAGTAGTTCCACCGGGACAGGGCGAGCTTTCTTT.

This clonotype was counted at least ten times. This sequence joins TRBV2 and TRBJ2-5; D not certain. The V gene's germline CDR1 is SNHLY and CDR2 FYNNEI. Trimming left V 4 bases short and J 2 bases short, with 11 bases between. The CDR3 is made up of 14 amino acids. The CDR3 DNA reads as TGTGCCAGCAGTGGTCAAGGTTCTCAAGAGACCCAGTACTTC. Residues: CASSGQGSQETQYF.

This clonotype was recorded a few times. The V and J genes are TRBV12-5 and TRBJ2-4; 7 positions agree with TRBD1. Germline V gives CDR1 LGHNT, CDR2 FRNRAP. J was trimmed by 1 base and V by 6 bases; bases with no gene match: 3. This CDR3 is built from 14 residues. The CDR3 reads CASGTGEAKNIQYF. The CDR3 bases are TGTGCTAGTGGCACAGGGGAGGCCAAAAACATTCAGTACTTC.

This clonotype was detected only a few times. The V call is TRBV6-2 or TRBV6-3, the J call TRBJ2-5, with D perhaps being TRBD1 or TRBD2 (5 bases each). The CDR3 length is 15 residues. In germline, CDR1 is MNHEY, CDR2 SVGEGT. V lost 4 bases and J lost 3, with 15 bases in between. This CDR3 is CASSSLGTGEETQYF. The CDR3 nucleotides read TGTGCCAGCAGTTCACTCGGGACCGGCGAAGAGACCCAGTACTTC.

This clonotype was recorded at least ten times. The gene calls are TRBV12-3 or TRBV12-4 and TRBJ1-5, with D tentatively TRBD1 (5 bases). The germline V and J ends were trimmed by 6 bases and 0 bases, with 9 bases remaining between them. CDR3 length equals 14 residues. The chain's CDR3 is CASSPTASNQPQHF. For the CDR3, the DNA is TGTGCCAGCAGCCCGACAGCTAGCAATCAGCCCCAGCATTTT.

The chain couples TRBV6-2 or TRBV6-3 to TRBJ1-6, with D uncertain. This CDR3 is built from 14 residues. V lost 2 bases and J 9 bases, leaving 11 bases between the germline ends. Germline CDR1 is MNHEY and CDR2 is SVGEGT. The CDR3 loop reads CASSYAGISSPLHF. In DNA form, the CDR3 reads TGTGCCAGCAGTTACGCGGGGATCTCTTCACCCCTCCACTTT.

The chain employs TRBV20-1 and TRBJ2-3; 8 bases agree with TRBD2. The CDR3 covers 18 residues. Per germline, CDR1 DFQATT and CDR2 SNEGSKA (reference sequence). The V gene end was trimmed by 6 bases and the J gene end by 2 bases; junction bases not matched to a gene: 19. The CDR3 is CSAGGGLDGGGDTDTQYF. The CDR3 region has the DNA TGCAGTGCCGGTGGGGGACTAGATGGGGGGGGAGACACAGATACGCAGTATTTT.

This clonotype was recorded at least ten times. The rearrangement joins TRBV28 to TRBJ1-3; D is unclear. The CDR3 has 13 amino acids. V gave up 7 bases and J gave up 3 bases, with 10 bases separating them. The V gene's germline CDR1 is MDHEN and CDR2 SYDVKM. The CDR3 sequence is CASNYGIGNTIYF. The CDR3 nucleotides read TGTGCCAGCAACTACGGGATTGGAAACACCATATATTTT.

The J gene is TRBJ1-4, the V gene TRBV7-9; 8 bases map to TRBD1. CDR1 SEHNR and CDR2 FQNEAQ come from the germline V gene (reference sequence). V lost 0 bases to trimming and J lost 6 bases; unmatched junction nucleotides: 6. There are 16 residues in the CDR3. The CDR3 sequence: CASSLAGQGSDEKLFF. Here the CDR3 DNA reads TGTGCCAGCAGCTTAGCCGGACAGGGCTCGGATGAAAAACTGTTTTTT.

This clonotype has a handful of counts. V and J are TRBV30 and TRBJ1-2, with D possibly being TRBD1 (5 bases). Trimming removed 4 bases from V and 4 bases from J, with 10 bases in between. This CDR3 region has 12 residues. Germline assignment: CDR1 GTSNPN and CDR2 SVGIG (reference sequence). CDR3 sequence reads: CAWTAGSYGYTF. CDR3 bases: TGTGCCTGGACGGCAGGGAGCTATGGCTACACCTTC.

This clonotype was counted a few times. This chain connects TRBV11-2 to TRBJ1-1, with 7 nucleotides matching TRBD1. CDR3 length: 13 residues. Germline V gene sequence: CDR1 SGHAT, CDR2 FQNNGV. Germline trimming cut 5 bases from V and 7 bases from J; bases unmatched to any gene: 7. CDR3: CASSNTGVGEAFF. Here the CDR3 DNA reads TGTGCCAGCAGCAATACAGGGGTTGGTGAAGCTTTCTTT. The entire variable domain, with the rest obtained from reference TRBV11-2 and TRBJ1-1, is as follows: EAGVAQSPRYKIIEKRQSVAFWCNPISGHATLYWYQQILGQGPKLLIQFQNNGVVDDSQLPKDRFSAERLKGVDSTLKIQPAKLEDSAVYLCASSNTGVGEAFFGQGTRLTVV.

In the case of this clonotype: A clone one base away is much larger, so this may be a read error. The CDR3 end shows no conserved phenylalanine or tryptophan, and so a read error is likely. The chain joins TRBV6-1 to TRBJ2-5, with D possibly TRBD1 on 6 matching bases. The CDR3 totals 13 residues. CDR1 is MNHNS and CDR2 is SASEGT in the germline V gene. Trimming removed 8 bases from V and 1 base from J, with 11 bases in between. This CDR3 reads CASGGQLQETQYC. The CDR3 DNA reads TGTGCCAGCGGCGGACAGCTCCAAGAGACCCAGTACTGC.

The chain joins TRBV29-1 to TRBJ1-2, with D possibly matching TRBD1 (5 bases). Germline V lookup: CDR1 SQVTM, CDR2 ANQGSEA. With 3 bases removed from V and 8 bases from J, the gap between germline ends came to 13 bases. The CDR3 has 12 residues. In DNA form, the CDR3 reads TGCAGCGTTGAGGAGGGGTCTTGGGGCTACACCTTC. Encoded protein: CSVEEGSWGYTF. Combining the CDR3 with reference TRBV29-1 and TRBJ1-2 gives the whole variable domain SAVISQKPSRDICQRGTSLTIQCQVDSQVTMMFWYRQQPGQSLTLIATANQGSEATYESGFVIDKFPISRPNLTFSTLTVSNMSPEDSSIYLCSVEEGSWGYTFGSGTRLTVV.

Here the CDR3 reads CASSVEGNGYGYTF. CDR3 nucleotides: TGTGCCAGCAGCGTTGAAGGTAATGGGTACGGCTACACCTTC. The gene calls are TRBV9 and TRBJ1-2; D remains unclear. Looked up from germline, CDR1 is SGDLS and CDR2 is YYNGEE. The CDR3 has 14 amino acids. The germline V and J ends were trimmed by 2 bases and 8 bases, with 16 bases remaining between them.

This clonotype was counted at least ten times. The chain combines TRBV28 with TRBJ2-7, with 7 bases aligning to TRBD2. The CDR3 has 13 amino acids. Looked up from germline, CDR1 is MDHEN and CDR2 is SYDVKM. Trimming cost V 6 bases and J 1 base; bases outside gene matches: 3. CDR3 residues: CASRPGGSYEQYF. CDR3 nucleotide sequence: TGTGCCAGCAGACCCGGGGGGTCCTACGAGCAGTACTTC.

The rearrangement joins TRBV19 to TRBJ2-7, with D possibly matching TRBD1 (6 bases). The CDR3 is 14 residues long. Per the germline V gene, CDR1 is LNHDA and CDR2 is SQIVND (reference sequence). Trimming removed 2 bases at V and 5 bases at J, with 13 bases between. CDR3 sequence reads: CASSITGKGHEQYF. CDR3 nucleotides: TGTGCCAGTAGTATAACAGGGAAGGGGCACGAGCAGTACTTC. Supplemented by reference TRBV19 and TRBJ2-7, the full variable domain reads DGGITQSPKYLFRKEGQNVTLSCEQNLNHDAMYWYRQDPGQGLRLIYYSQIVNDFQKGDIAEGYSVSREKKESFPLTVTSAQKNPTAFYLCASSITGKGHEQYFGPGTRLTVT.

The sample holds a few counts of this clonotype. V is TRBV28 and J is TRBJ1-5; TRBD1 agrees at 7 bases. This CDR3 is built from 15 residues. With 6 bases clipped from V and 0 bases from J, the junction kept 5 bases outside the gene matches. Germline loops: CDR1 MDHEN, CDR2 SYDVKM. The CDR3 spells CASRPTGDSNQPQHF. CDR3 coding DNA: TGTGCCAGCAGACCAACAGGGGATAGCAATCAGCCCCAGCATTTT.

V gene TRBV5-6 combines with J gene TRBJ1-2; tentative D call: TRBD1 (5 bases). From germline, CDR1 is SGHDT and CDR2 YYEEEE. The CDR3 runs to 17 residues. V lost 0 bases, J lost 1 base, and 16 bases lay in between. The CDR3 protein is CASSLAAGTRINYGYTF. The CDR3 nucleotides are TGTGCCAGCAGCTTGGCGGCAGGGACGAGGATTAACTATGGCTACACCTTC.

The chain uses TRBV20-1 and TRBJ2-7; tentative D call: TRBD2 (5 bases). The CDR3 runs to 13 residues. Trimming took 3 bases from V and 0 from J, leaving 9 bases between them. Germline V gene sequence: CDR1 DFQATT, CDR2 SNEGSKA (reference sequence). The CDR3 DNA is TGCAGTGCTAGGCGGGCTGACTCCTACGAGCAGTACTTC. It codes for CSARRADSYEQYF.

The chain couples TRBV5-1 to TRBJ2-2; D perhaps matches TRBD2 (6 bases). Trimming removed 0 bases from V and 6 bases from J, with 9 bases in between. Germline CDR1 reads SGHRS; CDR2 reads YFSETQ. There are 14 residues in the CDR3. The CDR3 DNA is TGCGCCAGCAGCTTGGAGCGGGTTCCCGGGGAGCTGTTTTTT. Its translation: CASSLERVPGELFF.

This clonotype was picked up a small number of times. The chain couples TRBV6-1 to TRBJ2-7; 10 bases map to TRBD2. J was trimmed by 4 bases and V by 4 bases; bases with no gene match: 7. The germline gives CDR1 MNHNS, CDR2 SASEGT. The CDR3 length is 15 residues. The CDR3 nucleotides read TGTGCCAGCAGTGCAGCTAGCGGGAGCGGGTACGAGCAGTACTTC. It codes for CASSAASGSGYEQYF.

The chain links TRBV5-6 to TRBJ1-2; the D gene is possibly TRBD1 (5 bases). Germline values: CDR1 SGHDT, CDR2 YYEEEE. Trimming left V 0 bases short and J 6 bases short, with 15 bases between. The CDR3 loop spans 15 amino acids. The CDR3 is CASSLGGSPANGYTF. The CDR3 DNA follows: TGTGCCAGCAGCTTGGGGGGCAGCCCCGCGAATGGCTACACCTTC.